This is a list of T cell receptor beta chains from one sample in a study of PD-1 blockade in classical Hodgkin lymphoma. Using immunoSEQ multiplex PCR, the repertoire was profiled, and TCRdb retains in-frame clones only, with some absent. The sample consists of tens of thousands of clones, approximately 92% of them appearing once. The input for sequencing was peripheral blood mononuclear cells (PBMCs), taken before the fourth cycle of nivolumab. These receptors were collected from a human donor with classical Hodgkin lymphoma. Each CDR3 is given with its conserved first and last residue. Fields, in order: clone size, V gene, D gene, J gene, CDR3 protein, CDR3 DNA. D genes are given only for firm matches. Clone size is shown for a subset of rows, as once, few, many or a class of expanded clone.

>NA|TRBV5-4|NA|TRBJ1-2
CASSLAPEYGYTF
TGTGCCAGCAGCTTGGCTCCCGAGTATGGCTACACCTTC
>NA|TRBV7-9|NA|TRBJ2-5
CASSRRGEIQETQYF
TGTGCCAGCAGCCGCAGGGGAGAGATCCAAGAGACCCAGTACTTC
>NA|TRBV7-8|NA|TRBJ1-6
CASSLDDPNSPLHF
TGTGCCAGCAGCTTAGACGACCCGAATTCACCCCTCCACTTT
>NA|TRBV5-1|NA|TRBJ1-2
CASSLAAVTAGGYTF
TGCGCCAGCAGCTTAGCCGCGGTCACCGCGGGTGGCTACACCTTC
>NA|TRBV5-4|TRBD2|TRBJ2-1
CASSLAGTSGRAYNEQFF
TGTGCCAGCAGCTTGGCCGGGACTAGCGGGAGGGCCTACAATGAGCAGTTCTTC
>NA|TRBV6-1|TRBD2|TRBJ2-7
CASSSGTSGGGRQYF
TGTGCCAGCAGCAGCGGGACTAGCGGGGGGGGAAGGCAGTACTTC
>NA|TRBV6-6|TRBD2|TRBJ2-7
CASSYLAGSYEQYF
TGTGCCAGCAGCTACCTAGCGGGGTCCTACGAGCAGTACTTC
>NA|TRBV28|NA|TRBJ2-2
CASSLSYTGELFF
TGTGCCAGCAGTTTATCCTACACCGGGGAGCTGTTTTTT
>few|TRBV7-2|TRBD2|TRBJ2-7
CASSLVGWGGSPYEQYF
TGTGCCAGCAGCTTAGTTGGGTGGGGGGGAAGTCCCTACGAGCAGTACTTC
>NA|TRBV2|NA|TRBJ1-1
CASSEGRPNTEAFF
TGTGCCAGCAGTGAAGGACGCCCGAACACTGAAGCTTTCTTT
>NA|TRBV2|NA|TRBJ2-7
CASTATWDNPSYEQYF
TGTGCCAGCACCGCCACTTGGGACAACCCTTCCTACGAGCAGTACTTC
>NA|TRBV7-3|TRBD2|TRBJ2-1
CASSPGLAGGNEQFF
TGTGCCAGCAGCCCAGGACTAGCGGGAGGGAATGAGCAGTTCTTC
>NA|TRBV5-4|TRBD1|TRBJ2-7
CASSLWDSYEQYF
TGTGCCAGCAGCTTGTGGGACAGCTACGAGCAGTACTTC
>NA|TRBV19|TRBD2|TRBJ2-1
CASSPPSGRQKFF
TGTGCCAGTAGCCCACCTAGCGGGAGGCAAAAATTCTTC
>NA|TRBV9|NA|TRBJ1-3
CASSVTSGASSGNTIYF
TGTGCCAGCAGCGTGACTTCAGGGGCTAGCTCTGGAAACACCATATATTTT
>NA|TRBV13|TRBD1|TRBJ1-1
CASSAHTGVNTEAFF
TGTGCCAGCAGCGCCCATACAGGGGTGAACACTGAAGCTTTCTTT
>NA|TRBV27|TRBD1|TRBJ1-1
CASSLRTGGVNTEAFF
TGTGCCAGCAGTTTAAGGACAGGGGGGGTGAACACTGAAGCTTTCTTT
>once|TRBV27|NA|TRBJ2-6
CASSLTGANVLTF
TGTGCCAGCAGTTTGACTGGGGCCAACGTCCTGACTTTC
>NA|TRBV6-1|NA|TRBJ1-1
CASSDGLSEAFF
TGTGCCAGCAGTGACGGTTTGTCTGAAGCTTTCTTT
>NA|TRBV11-2|TRBD2|TRBJ2-5
CASRGATSGGTQETQYF
TGTGCCAGCAGGGGGGCGACTAGCGGGGGCACTCAAGAGACCCAGTACTTC
>NA|TRBV7-9|TRBD2|TRBJ2-1
CASSLGNSGWGYNEQFF
TGTGCCAGCAGCTTAGGCAATAGCGGGTGGGGATACAATGAGCAGTTCTTC
>NA|TRBV5-1|NA|TRBJ2-2
CASRQTGELFF
TGCGCCAGCAGGCAGACCGGGGAGCTGTTTTTT
>NA|TRBV2|TRBD1|TRBJ1-1
CASDRGTPNTEAFF
TGTGCCAGCGACAGGGGGACCCCGAACACTGAAGCTTTCTTT
>once|TRBV18|NA|TRBJ2-7
CASSPPDFTYEQYF
TGTGCCAGCTCACCCCCTGACTTTACCTACGAGCAGTACTTC
>NA|TRBV30|NA|TRBJ1-2
CASKQSSDYGYTF
TGTGCCTCCAAACAGTCTTCCGATTATGGCTACACCTTC
>NA|TRBV6-5|NA|TRBJ2-1
CASSYDGSSYNEQFF
TGTGCCAGCAGTTACGACGGTAGCTCCTACAATGAGCAGTTCTTC
>NA|TRBV27|NA|TRBJ1-5
CASSLKGFGNQPQHF
TGTGCCAGCAGTTTGAAAGGGTTTGGCAATCAGCCCCAGCATTTT
>NA|TRBV5-4|TRBD1|TRBJ2-3
CASSLTGQGTDTQYF
TGTGCCAGCAGCTTAACGGGACAGGGGACAGATACGCAGTATTTT
>NA|TRBV7-9|NA|TRBJ1-1
CASSLLPDSLRAFF
TGTGCCAGCAGCTTATTGCCGGACAGTTTGCGGGCTTTCTTT
>NA|TRBV10-3|NA|TRBJ2-1
CAISPYLQGRDGDEQFF
TGTGCCATCAGCCCTTACCTTCAGGGGCGCGATGGCGATGAGCAGTTCTTC
>NA|TRBV5-1|NA|TRBJ1-1
CASSLDGRGTTEAFF
TGCGCCAGCAGCTTGGACGGCAGGGGAACCACTGAAGCTTTCTTT
>NA|TRBV5-1|NA|TRBJ2-2
CASSLAGGHTGELFF
TGCGCCAGCAGCTTGGCTGGCGGGCACACCGGGGAGCTGTTTTTT
>NA|TRBV7-2|NA|TRBJ1-5
CASSPDLNQPQHF
TGTGCCAGCAGCCCAGACTTGAATCAGCCCCAGCATTTT
>NA|TRBV9|NA|TRBJ2-1
CASSVGDSGLNEQFF
TGTGCCAGCAGCGTAGGTGATAGCGGCCTAAATGAGCAGTTCTTC
>NA|TRBV7-3|TRBD1|TRBJ2-2
CASSPRTGTDGELFF
TGTGCCAGCAGCCCAAGGACAGGGACGGACGGGGAGCTGTTTTTT
>NA|TRBV10-2|NA|TRBJ2-1
CASSFGQSYNEQFF
TGCGCCAGCAGTTTCGGACAAAGCTACAATGAGCAGTTCTTC
>NA|TRBV7-9|TRBD2|TRBJ2-3
CASSSRLAGDSTDTQYF
TGTGCCAGCAGCTCTCGACTAGCGGGGGATAGTACAGATACGCAGTATTTT
>NA|TRBV5-1|NA|TRBJ1-1
CASSFGTEAFF
TGCGCCAGCAGCTTCGGCACTGAAGCTTTCTTT
>NA|TRBV27|NA|TRBJ2-7
CASSWRYEQYF
TGTGCCAGCAGTTGGCGATACGAGCAGTACTTC
>NA|TRBV10-3|NA|TRBJ1-6
CASGTDNSPLHF
TGTGCCTCCGGGACGGATAATTCACCCCTCCACTTT
>NA|TRBV28|NA|TRBJ1-1
CASSFQGVAFF
TGTGCCAGCAGTTTCCAGGGAGTCGCTTTCTTT
>NA|TRBV7-6|TRBD1|TRBJ2-7
CASSSADTGGYEQYF
TGTGCCAGCAGCTCAGCAGATACAGGGGGGTACGAGCAGTACTTC